The 30 T cell receptor beta chains in this list originate from one sample, sequenced in a study of blood T cell repertoires in COVID-19. Profiling relied on immunoSEQ multiplex PCR, and the TCRdb table lists in-frame clones only, not all of them. The profile shows about 180,000 clones, approximately 86% of them singletons. The specimen sequenced was peripheral blood. These receptors all stem from a young woman with active or convalescent COVID-19.

V is TRBV6-5 and J is TRBJ1-5; D is unresolved. Trimming took 9 bases from V and 4 from J, leaving 4 bases between them. CDR1 MNHEY and CDR2 SVGAGI come from the germline V gene. The CDR3 is 10 amino acids. CDR3 in amino acids: CARTNQPQHF. CDR3 DNA sequence: TGTGCCAGAACAAATCAGCCCCAGCATTTT.

Only one count was recorded for this clone. This chain connects TRBV30 to TRBJ1-1; D may be TRBD1 (6 bases). Trimming cost V 0 bases and J 0 bases, with 17 bases left between them. Germline assignment: CDR1 GTSNPN and CDR2 SVGIG (reference sequence). This CDR3 is built from 17 residues. This CDR3 reads CAWSVTSRGYVNTEAFF. The CDR3 DNA follows: TGTGCCTGGAGTGTAACGAGCAGGGGATATGTGAACACTGAAGCTTTCTTT.

This clone was counted a single time. This chain links TRBV13 with TRBJ1-1, with 7 bases matching TRBD1. This CDR3 has 15 amino acids. Germline V gene lookup returns CDR1 PRHDT and CDR2 FYEKMQ (reference sequence). V lost 5 bases, J lost 1 base, and 7 bases stayed unmatched. Here the CDR3 DNA reads TGTGCCAGCAGCGGAACAGGGGTACAGAACACTGAAGCTTTCTTT. Its translation is CASSGTGVQNTEAFF.

This clone was found once. The chain has TRBV18 and TRBJ1-1, with 8 bases identical to TRBD1. CDR3 size: 14 residues. V dropped 5 bases and J dropped 1; count of bases not matched to a gene: 3. CDR1 and CDR2 (germline): KGHSH, LQKENI. The CDR3 protein is CASSGQGANTEAFF. CDR3 DNA: TGTGCCAGCTCAGGCCAGGGGGCGAACACTGAAGCTTTCTTT. Full variable domain (remainder filled in from reference TRBV18 and TRBJ1-1): NAGVMQNPRHLVRRRGQEARLRCSPMKGHSHVYWYRQLPEEGLKFMVYLQKENIIDESGMPKERFSAEFPKEGPSILRIQQVVRGDSAAYFCASSGQGANTEAFFGQGTRLTVV.

A single count supports this clone. The chain recombines TRBV9 with TRBJ1-2; 7 bases are shared with TRBD1. In germline, CDR1 is SGDLS, CDR2 YYNGEE. The trim removed 3 bases at V and 4 bases at J, leaving 9 bases unmatched. The CDR3 totals 15 residues. CDR3: CASSGGIQGSYGYTF. The CDR3, as DNA: TGTGCCAGCAGCGGAGGGATACAGGGGTCCTATGGCTACACCTTC. Supplemented by reference TRBV9 and TRBJ1-2, the full variable domain reads DSGVTQTPKHLITATGQRVTLRCSPRSGDLSVYWYQQSLDQGLQFLIQYYNGEERAKGNILERFSAQQFPDLHSELNLSSLELGDSALYFCASSGGIQGSYGYTFGSGTRLTVV.

The rearrangement links TRBV6-5 to TRBJ1-1; 7 nucleotides align to TRBD1. V trimming: 2 bases; J trimming: 6 bases; junction bases outside the gene matches: 3. CDR3 length: 13 residues. Germline-derived CDR1 and CDR2 are MNHEY and SVGAGI. CDR3 nucleotide sequence: TGTGCCAGCAGTTACGACAGGGTCGCTGAAGCTTTCTTT. Translation gives CASSYDRVAEAFF.

The chain uses TRBV5-1 and TRBJ1-3, with 7 bases matching TRBD1. CDR1 is SGHRS and CDR2 is YFSETQ in the germline V gene. V dropped 3 bases and J dropped 0; count of bases not matched to a gene: 6. This CDR3 is built from 16 residues. The CDR3 loop reads CASSYDRAYSGNTIYF. Here the CDR3 DNA reads TGCGCCAGCAGCTATGACAGGGCATACTCTGGAAACACCATATATTTT.

The chain uses TRBV9 and TRBJ2-7; 7 bases align to TRBD2. The CDR3 runs to 15 residues. The V segment lost 3 bases and the J segment 3 bases; nucleotides outside the gene matches: 9. CDR1 SGDLS and CDR2 YYNGEE come from the germline V gene. Here the CDR3 DNA reads TGTGCCAGCAGCGCCGCGCCAGGGAGGGGCTACGAGCAGTACTTC. This sequence encodes CASSAAPGRGYEQYF.

The V call is TRBV28, the J call TRBJ1-1, with 7 nucleotides matching TRBD1. V dropped 4 bases and J dropped 1; count of bases not matched to a gene: 3. This CDR3 is 14 amino acids long. Germline values: CDR1 MDHEN, CDR2 SYDVKM. DNA for the CDR3: TGTGCCAGCAGTTCCTACAGGGGGAACACTGAAGCTTTCTTT. The encoded protein is CASSSYRGNTEAFF.

V usage is TRBV5-6 and J usage is TRBJ2-7; 11 bases match TRBD1. V dropped 4 bases and J dropped 7; count of bases not matched to a gene: 4. This CDR3 region has 13 residues. Germline V gene sequence: CDR1 SGHDT, CDR2 YYEEEE. CDR3: CASSTGQGDEQYF. DNA for the CDR3: TGTGCCAGCAGCACGGGACAGGGGGATGAGCAGTACTTC.

The chain combines TRBV18 with TRBJ1-5, with a weak D call TRBD1 (5 bases). This CDR3 region has 15 residues. The V end lost 2 bases, the J end lost 2 bases, and 10 bases lay between the germline ends. Germline V CDR1 and CDR2: KGHSH, LQKENI. This CDR3 is CASSPDSSRNQPQHF. The CDR3, as DNA: TGTGCCAGCTCACCAGACAGTTCTCGCAATCAGCCCCAGCATTTT.

The chain carries TRBV6-5 and TRBJ2-1; 10 bases agree with TRBD1. Trimming at V came to 9 bases and at J to 2 bases, leaving 1 base not matched to a gene. The CDR3 has 13 residues. CDR1 and CDR2 from the germline V gene are MNHEY and SVGAGI. The DNA for the CDR3 is TGTGCCAGTGACAGGGGGCCCTACAATGAGCAGTTCTTC. Encoded protein: CASDRGPYNEQFF.

This clone showed up just a few times. The J gene is TRBJ1-2, the V gene TRBV28; D call uncertain. This CDR3 region has 16 residues. Germline CDR1 MDHEN, CDR2 SYDVKM. The ends were cut back, 4 bases at V and 3 bases at J, with 18 bases in the middle. The CDR3 region is CASSSPGKGRHYGYTF. The CDR3 DNA is TGTGCCAGCAGTTCCCCGGGGAAGGGCCGGCACTATGGCTACACCTTC.

The genes are TRBV27 and TRBJ2-1, with D tentatively TRBD2 (6 bases). This CDR3 is built from 13 residues. V lost 0 bases and J lost 10, with 10 bases in between. Germline V gene sequence: CDR1 MNHEY, CDR2 SMNVEV (reference sequence). Written as DNA, the CDR3 is TGTGCCAGCAGTTTATCAAGCCGGGGGGAGCAGTTCTTC. Translated: CASSLSSRGEQFF.

The chain recombines TRBV5-4 with TRBJ2-5; weak D call: TRBD1 (5 bases). The CDR3 covers 15 residues. Looked up from germline, CDR1 is SGHNT and CDR2 is YYREEE (reference sequence). V was trimmed by 1 base and J by 6 bases, leaving 16 bases between them. CDR3 nucleotide sequence: TGTGCCAGCAGCTTGACTTTAGGGGTGGGGCAGACCCAGTACTTC. Translation gives CASSLTLGVGQTQYF.

The V gene is TRBV6-6, the J gene TRBJ2-7; no clear D gene. The CDR3 is made up of 12 amino acids. V lost 4 bases and J lost 5, with 9 bases in between. Germline values: CDR1 MNHNY, CDR2 SVGAGI (reference sequence). CDR3 residues: CASSLGVHEQYF. CDR3 nucleotides: TGTGCCAGCAGTTTGGGCGTCCACGAGCAGTACTTC.

This clone showed up just once. The rearrangement uses TRBV14 and TRBJ1-4; D remains ambiguous. CDR1 is SGHDN, CDR2 FVKESK, per germline. Trimming took off 4 bases at V and 8 bases at J, with 17 bases between the two ends. The CDR3 length is 15 residues. The DNA for the CDR3 is TGTGCCAGCAGCCTAGGAGGATATCGGCGGGAAAAACTGTTTTTT. Translating it yields CASSLGGYRREKLFF.

In DNA, the CDR3 is TGTGCCAGCAGCTTAGGTTTTAGCGGGGAGACCCAGTACTTC. It is translated as CASSLGFSGETQYF. This sequence joins TRBV7-9 and TRBJ2-5, with 7 bases aligning to TRBD2. From germline, CDR1 is SEHNR and CDR2 FQNEAQ (reference sequence). The trim removed 1 base at V and 5 bases at J, leaving 4 bases unmatched. The CDR3 is 14 residues long.

The V gene is TRBV6-2 or TRBV6-3, the J gene TRBJ1-1; 8 positions agree with TRBD1. Trimming removed 0 bases from V and 4 bases from J; junction bases left unmatched: 7. The CDR3 contains 16 residues. Per germline, CDR1 MNHEY and CDR2 SVGEGT. Here the CDR3 reads CASSYSDRGYFTEAFF. CDR3 nucleotide sequence: TGTGCCAGCAGTTACTCAGACAGGGGATATTTCACTGAAGCTTTCTTT.

This clone was recorded once. This chain connects TRBV7-2 to TRBJ2-5; no clear D. The ends were cut back, 0 bases at V and 1 base at J, with 3 bases in the middle. CDR1 SGHTA and CDR2 FQGNSA come from the germline V gene. CDR3 length: 13 residues. The chain's CDR3 is CASSLAFQETQYF. The CDR3 nucleotides read TGTGCCAGCAGCTTAGCCTTCCAAGAGACCCAGTACTTC. The variable domain in full, completed from reference TRBV7-2 and TRBJ2-5, reads GAGVSQSPSNKVTEKGKDVELRCDPISGHTALYWYRQSLGQGLEFLIYFQGNSAPDKSGLPSDRFSAERTGGSVSTLTIQRTQQEDSAVYLCASSLAFQETQYFGPGTRLLVL.

Here the CDR3 reads CASSLAAADTQYF. CDR3 nucleotide sequence: TGTGCCAGCAGCTTAGCGGCGGCAGATACGCAGTATTTT. The chain joins TRBV11-2 to TRBJ2-3; D is ambiguous. V was clipped by 1 base and J by 4 bases, with 6 bases between them. Germline V gene lookup returns CDR1 SGHAT and CDR2 FQNNGV. The CDR3 is made up of 13 amino acids.

The chain combines TRBV2 with TRBJ1-5; the D gene is possibly TRBD1 (6 bases). The V and J ends lost 5 bases and 1 base respectively, with 9 bases between them. This CDR3 has 14 residues. The germline V gene has CDR1 SNHLY and CDR2 FYNNEI. CDR3 region: CASSRGQSNQPQHF. In nucleotides, the CDR3 is TGTGCCAGCAGTAGAGGACAGAGCAATCAGCCCCAGCATTTT. The full variable domain, its missing parts supplied by reference TRBV2 and TRBJ1-5, is EPEVTQTPSHQVTQMGQEVILRCVPISNHLYFYWYRQILGQKVEFLVSFYNNEISEKSEIFDDQFSVERPDGSNFTLKIRSTKLEDSAMYFCASSRGQSNQPQHFGDGTRLSIL.

Only one count was recorded for this clone. The rearrangement joins TRBV3-1 (or the pseudogene TRBV3-2) to TRBJ1-4; no clear D. The CDR3 runs 14 residues. V was cut by 0 bases and J by 8 bases, with 10 bases left in between. Germline lookup yields CDR1 LGHDT and CDR2 YNNKEL (reference sequence). CDR3 protein: CASSQDLRNEKLFF. For the CDR3, the DNA is TGTGCCAGCAGCCAAGATTTGAGAAACGAAAAACTGTTTTTT.

The chain recombines TRBV19 with TRBJ1-3; 7 bases align to TRBD1. The CDR3 is 18 amino acids. V lost 5 bases, J lost 1 base, and 14 bases stayed unmatched. The germline CDR1 and CDR2 sequences are LNHDA and SQIVND (reference sequence). DNA for the CDR3: TGTGCCAGTAGTGCCCAGTCCGGACAGGTTCCTTCTGGAAACACCATATATTTT. Residues: CASSAQSGQVPSGNTIYF.

For the CDR3, the DNA is TGTGCCAGCAGCTTAGCGGGGAGGCCCCTCCACTTT. Protein sequence: CASSLAGRPLHF. The chain joins TRBV7-6 to TRBJ1-6; no clear D gene. In germline, CDR1 is SGHVS, CDR2 FNYEAQ. The CDR3 runs 12 residues. Deletions cut 0 bases from V and 13 bases from J, with 7 bases between.

The sample holds one count of this clone. V and J are TRBV18 and TRBJ1-1; the D is unclear. The CDR3 covers 13 residues. The V gene's germline CDR1 is KGHSH and CDR2 LQKENI. Trimming pared 5 bases from V and 0 bases from J, leaving 7 bases between. The CDR3 region has the DNA TGTGCCAGCTCATCGGGAGTGAACACTGAAGCTTTCTTT. Its translation: CASSSGVNTEAFF.

The CDR3, as DNA: TGTGCCAGCAGCTTAGCGCGGACAGGGGGAAACACCATATATTTT. Translated, it gives CASSLARTGGNTIYF. This chain connects TRBV11-3 to TRBJ1-3; 8 bases align to TRBD1. This CDR3 comprises 15 residues. V lost 1 base, J lost 4 bases, and 3 bases stayed unmatched. Per the germline V gene, CDR1 is SGHNT and CDR2 is YENEEA.

The chain carries TRBV15 and TRBJ1-4; the D gene is possibly TRBD1 (6 bases). V was clipped by 6 bases and J by 0 bases, with 20 bases between them. This CDR3 is 18 amino acids long. Germline V gene sequence: CDR1 LNHNV, CDR2 YYDKDF (reference sequence). In DNA form, the CDR3 reads TGTGCCACCAGAGGGGCTGGGTGGGGGCTGTCAACTAATGAAAAACTGTTTTTT. Its translation is CATRGAGWGLSTNEKLFF. The whole variable domain, filled in from reference TRBV15 and TRBJ1-4, reads DAMVIQNPRYQVTQFGKPVTLSCSQTLNHNVMYWYQQKSSQAPKLLFHYYDKDFNNEADTPDNFQSRRPNTSFCFLDIRSPGLGDTAMYLCATRGAGWGLSTNEKLFFGSGTQLSVL.

This chain joins TRBV12-3 or TRBV12-4 and TRBJ2-5; 7 bases align to TRBD2. CDR3 size: 13 residues. V lost 4 bases to trimming and J lost 2 bases; unmatched junction nucleotides: 1. This CDR3 is CASSWGLQETQYF. The CDR3 nucleotides are TGTGCCAGCAGTTGGGGACTACAAGAGACCCAGTACTTC.

The gene calls are TRBV18 and TRBJ2-1, with TRBD2 matching 8 bases. This CDR3 contains 15 residues. The V gene's germline CDR1 is KGHSH and CDR2 LQKENI. The junction had 3 bases not matched to a gene; V was cut back by 0 bases and J by 5 bases. The CDR3 spells CASSPPGTRDNEQFF. Here the CDR3 DNA reads TGTGCCAGCTCACCACCCGGGACTAGGGACAATGAGCAGTTCTTC.